This TCR beta chain was retrieved from a study of TIL therapy for anti-PD-1-resistant metastatic lung cancer. Study summary: Patients had a median age of 54 years (range about 35-85).

V dropped 1 base and J dropped 10 bases, with 4 bases sitting between them. Per the germline V gene, CDR1 is SGHDN and CDR2 is FVKESK. The CDR3 totals 11 residues. The libraries were made with immunoSEQ v3. Each library reached some 2 million read pairs, or roughly 5-6.5 million at deep level. Produced via immunoSEQ multiplex PCR; TCRdb's table is partial and in-frame only. The data contain more than 15,000 clones, roughly 85% of them singletons. The time point here: pre-treatment sample, taken before nivolumab and TIL therapy. The sequencing used blood, collected at baseline. This rearrangement joins TRBV14 to TRBJ1-4, with D unresolved. The TCR comes from a person between 25 and 79 years old with non-small cell lung cancer. In DNA form, the CDR3 reads TGTGCCAGCAGCCAAGGATTAAAACTGTTTTTT. This encodes CASSQGLKLFF.